These 2 T cell receptor beta chains came from one sample sequenced in a study of CD8 T cells in ankylosing spondylitis. The study, taken as a whole, reports: Characteristic of ankylosing spondylitis blood, it appeared, was a TCR beta motif comprising eight highly homologous variants.

Using its own MiXCR run on the 5' RACE reads, TCRdb lists one record per CDR3 protein. The sample lists some 800,000 distinct CDR3 sequences, 12% seen once, with 0.51% in the top ten. Their target antigens are unknown. Material for sequencing was blood, either unsorted or a sorted T cell fraction (not recorded which). All receptors come from a male donor with ankylosing spondylitis.

V gene TRBV20-1 combines with J gene TRBJ2-5; D is uncertain. The V gene lost 0 bases and the J gene lost 4 bases, with 9 bases spanning the gap. The CDR3 contains 13 residues. Germline V gene sequence: CDR1 DFQATT, CDR2 SNEGSKA (reference sequence). CDR3 DNA: TGCAGTGCTAGAGAGAAACCAGTAGAGACCCAGTACTTC. It is translated as CSAREKPVETQYF.

This clonotype was picked up many times. This chain uses TRBV28 with TRBJ2-4, with D unresolved. Germline V gene sequence: CDR1 MDHEN, CDR2 SYDVKM. The CDR3 contains 15 residues. Deletions cut 5 bases from V and 2 bases from J, with 13 bases between. CDR3 residues: CASSPAGFTKNIQYF. The CDR3 nucleotides read TGTGCCAGCAGTCCGGCCGGCTTCACCAAAAACATTCAGTACTTC.